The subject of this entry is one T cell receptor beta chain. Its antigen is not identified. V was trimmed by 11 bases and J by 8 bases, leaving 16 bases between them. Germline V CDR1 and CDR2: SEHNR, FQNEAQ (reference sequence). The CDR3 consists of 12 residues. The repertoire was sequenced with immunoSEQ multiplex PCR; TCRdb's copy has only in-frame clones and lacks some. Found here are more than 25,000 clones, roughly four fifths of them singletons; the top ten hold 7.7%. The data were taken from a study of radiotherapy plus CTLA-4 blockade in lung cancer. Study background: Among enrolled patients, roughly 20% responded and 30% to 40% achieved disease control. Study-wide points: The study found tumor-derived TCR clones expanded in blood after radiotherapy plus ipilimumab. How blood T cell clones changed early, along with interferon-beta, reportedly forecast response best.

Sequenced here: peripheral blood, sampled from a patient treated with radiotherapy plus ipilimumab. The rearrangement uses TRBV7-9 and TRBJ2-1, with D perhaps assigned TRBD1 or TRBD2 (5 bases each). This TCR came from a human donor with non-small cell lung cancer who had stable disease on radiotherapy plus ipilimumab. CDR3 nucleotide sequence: TGTGCCTTTCAGGGACCCGGCTATGAGCAGTTCTTC. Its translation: CAFQGPGYEQFF.